Below, 29 T cell receptor beta chains from the same sample are listed, as sequenced in a study of OX40 agonist ivuxolimab in advanced cancers. This table comes from immunoSEQ multiplex PCR, and its TCRdb copy is limited to in-frame clones, with some not included. The data contain about 77,000 clones, 65% to 90% of them singletons. The sequencing here drew on CD4+ or CD8+ T cells sorted from blood, taken in a trial of the OX40 agonist ivuxolimab. These receptors originate from an adult with an advanced solid tumor such as melanoma, head and neck, liver or kidney cancer.

The chain combines TRBV7-2 with TRBJ2-5; TRBD1 might be the D (6 bases). The CDR3 is 14 amino acids. V was trimmed by 0 bases and J by 2 bases, leaving 7 bases between them. Per germline, CDR1 SGHTA and CDR2 FQGNSA. CDR3 residues: CASSLAQGQETQYF. DNA of the CDR3: TGTGCCAGCAGCTTAGCTCAGGGGCAAGAGACCCAGTACTTC.

This clone was seen only once. An end of the junction differs from the germline gene, which may be a read error. This chain connects TRBV5-8 to TRBJ1-5; 9 nucleotides match TRBD1. This CDR3 region has 13 residues. Germline-derived CDR1 and CDR2 are SGHTS and YDEGEE. The CDR3 sequence: CASSQERDRVQHF. The CDR3 DNA reads as TGCGCCAGCAGCCAAGAGAGGGACAGGGTTCAGCATTTT.

The chain links TRBV5-4 to TRBJ2-7; either TRBD1 or TRBD2 may supply D (5 bases each). CDR3 length: 13 amino acids. Trimming took off 6 bases at V and 6 bases at J, with 16 bases between the two ends. Per germline, CDR1 SGHNT and CDR2 YYREEE (reference sequence). The CDR3 sequence is CASNRDQGREQYF. CDR3 coding DNA: TGTGCCAGCAACAGAGATCAGGGACGCGAGCAGTACTTC.

Note on this clone: One end of the junction varies from germline; a read error may be responsible. The CDR3 spells CASHPRTASLETRYF. As DNA, the CDR3 is TGCGCCAGCCATCCCCGGACAGCGAGCTTGGAGACCCGGTACTTC. This chain connects TRBV5-1 to TRBJ2-5; D is possibly TRBD1 (6 bases). Germline CDR1 is SGHRS and CDR2 is YFSETQ. The CDR3 has 15 residues.

The gene calls are TRBV2 and TRBJ2-1; D is unclear. CDR1 is SNHLY, CDR2 FYNNEI, per germline. Trimming left V 7 bases short and J 4 bases short, with 14 bases between. CDR3 length equals 14 residues. Here the CDR3 DNA reads TGTGCCAGCAACAATATACAGAAATACAATGAGCAGTTCTTC. Protein sequence: CASNNIQKYNEQFF.

The chain combines TRBV5-1 with TRBJ1-2; a weak D match, TRBD1 (6 bases). Germline lookup yields CDR1 SGHRS and CDR2 YFSETQ. Trimming stripped 0 bases from V and 0 bases from J, with 15 bases between. This CDR3 spans 17 amino acids. The CDR3 DNA follows: TGCGCCAGCAGCTTGGTAAGGGGGGCTCAAGCTAACTATGGCTACACCTTC. It yields the protein CASSLVRGAQANYGYTF.

For this clone: Other DNA sequences in the same sample also yield this CDR3. V is TRBV18 and J is TRBJ2-5; D is tentatively TRBD1 or TRBD2 (5 bases each). Trimming cost V 3 bases and J 5 bases, with 10 bases left between them. Germline-derived CDR1 and CDR2 are KGHSH and LQKENI. CDR3 length equals 13 residues. The CDR3 protein is CASSPGPQETQYF. The CDR3 DNA sequence: TGTGCCAGCTCACCGGGACCCCAGGAGACCCAGTACTTC.

About this clone: At the DNA level, this CDR3 is encoded by other sequences in the same sample as well. The rearrangement uses TRBV5-1 and TRBJ2-5; 8 nucleotides line up with TRBD2. The length of the CDR3 is 15 residues. Germline CDR1 and CDR2: SGHRS and YFSETQ. J lost 6 bases, V lost 0 bases, and 7 bases had no gene match. The CDR3 loop is CASSLDGGGRKTQYF. In nucleotides, the CDR3 is TGCGCCAGCAGCTTGGACGGGGGGGGTCGGAAGACCCAGTACTTC.

V and J are TRBV4-3 and TRBJ2-3; no firm D call. The CDR3 is 16 amino acids. Trimming left V 1 base short and J 3 bases short, with 14 bases between. CDR1 and CDR2 from the germline V gene are LGHNA and YSLEER. In nucleotides, the CDR3 is TGCGCCAGCAGCCAAGGTGAGAGGCCTCCAACAGATACGCAGTATTTT. Amino acids: CASSQGERPPTDTQYF.

The chain couples TRBV4-2 to TRBJ2-7, with D possibly being TRBD1 (6 bases). Germline V gene lookup returns CDR1 LGHNA and CDR2 YNFKEQ. Trimming took off 3 bases at V and 3 bases at J, with 12 bases between the two ends. The CDR3 runs to 14 residues. The CDR3 DNA sequence: TGTGCCAGCAGCCAGCCCGGACAGAACTACGAGCAGTACTTC. Its translation is CASSQPGQNYEQYF.

The chain links TRBV27 to TRBJ2-3; D remains ambiguous. The CDR3 is 13 residues long. Germline CDR1 MNHEY, CDR2 SMNVEV (reference sequence). The V gene lost 3 bases and the J gene lost 0 bases, with 4 bases spanning the gap. The CDR3 here is CASSLSSTDTQYF. CDR3 bases: TGTGCCAGCAGTTTGTCCAGCACAGATACGCAGTATTTT.

This chain joins TRBV9 and TRBJ2-2, with 9 bases identical to TRBD2. Germline assignment: CDR1 SGDLS and CDR2 YYNGEE. This CDR3 has 16 residues. V dropped 3 bases and J dropped 3; count of bases not matched to a gene: 6. CDR3 coding DNA: TGTGCCAGCAGCGCTCGCGGGGGGGCGGACACCGGGGAGCTGTTTTTT. Protein: CASSARGGADTGELFF.

The chain combines TRBV5-4 with TRBJ2-2, with D possibly TRBD1 on 5 matching bases. Germline CDR1 and CDR2: SGHNT and YYREEE (reference sequence). Trimming shortened V by 0 bases and J by 4 bases, and 13 bases separated the two germline ends. The CDR3 has 16 residues. DNA of the CDR3: TGTGCCAGCAGCTTGGGGGGCAGGGCCCGCACCGGGGAGCTGTTTTTT. This encodes CASSLGGRARTGELFF.

The chain uses TRBV6-5 and TRBJ1-6; a possible D gene is TRBD1 (6 bases). The CDR3 spans 14 residues. The V gene lost 7 bases and the J gene lost 7 bases, with 14 bases spanning the gap. The germline gives CDR1 MNHEY, CDR2 SVGAGI. CDR3 sequence reads: CASTLQGGNSPLHF. For the CDR3, the DNA is TGTGCCAGCACTTTACAGGGTGGCAATTCACCCCTCCACTTT.

This chain connects TRBV10-3 to TRBJ2-7; no definite D call. Germline V CDR1 and CDR2: ENHRY, SYGVKD. V was clipped by 3 bases and J by 5 bases, with 17 bases between them. CDR3 length: 15 amino acids. For the CDR3, the DNA is TGTGCCATCAGTGATGGGAAGTTTGTACCGAACGAGCAGTACTTC. It translates to CAISDGKFVPNEQYF.

The gene calls are TRBV5-1 and TRBJ1-2; possible D gene TRBD1, 5 bases. The CDR3 consists of 14 residues. CDR1 is SGHRS, CDR2 YFSETQ, per germline. V shed 4 bases and J shed 2 bases, with 12 bases lying between them. The CDR3 protein is CASSLGTANYGYTF. The CDR3, as DNA: TGCGCCAGCAGCCTCGGGACGGCGAACTATGGCTACACCTTC.

The chain couples TRBV4-3 to TRBJ1-3, with 8 bases lining up with TRBD1. The ends lost 0 bases at V and 2 bases at J; junction bases unmatched: 6. The germline V gene encodes CDR1 LGHNA and CDR2 YSLEER. This CDR3 is built from 17 residues. The CDR3 loop is CASSQEWTGQTGNTIYF. The CDR3 DNA follows: TGCGCCAGCAGCCAAGAATGGACAGGGCAAACTGGAAACACCATATATTTT.

This clone was found once. This chain connects TRBV19 to TRBJ2-2, with D perhaps matching TRBD1 (7 bases). Trimming removed 9 bases at V and 5 bases at J, with 16 bases between. CDR3 length: 14 amino acids. Germline CDR1 LNHDA, CDR2 SQIVND (reference sequence). The CDR3 DNA follows: TGTGCCAGCAGGGGGGTGGGTTTTACCGGGGAGCTGTTTTTT. It is translated as CASRGVGFTGELFF.

The chain couples TRBV7-8 to TRBJ1-2; 9 positions match TRBD1. The CDR3 is 16 residues long. After removal of 5 bases from V and 4 bases from J, the junction contained 11 bases not matched to a gene. From germline, CDR1 is SGHVS and CDR2 FQNEAQ. The CDR3 DNA reads TGTGCCAGCAGCCTCCCTCCGGGACAGGGAACCTATGGCTACACCTTC. Its translation is CASSLPPGQGTYGYTF.

The chain combines TRBV5-4 with TRBJ2-3, with TRBD2 identical over 9 bases. V lost 4 bases to trimming and J lost 4 bases; unmatched junction nucleotides: 4. Germline CDR1 SGHNT, CDR2 YYREEE (reference sequence). CDR3 size: 14 residues. This CDR3 is CASSPRTSADTQYF. The CDR3 bases are TGTGCCAGCAGCCCCAGGACTAGCGCAGATACGCAGTATTTT. The variable domain in full, with the rest retrieved from reference TRBV5-4 and TRBJ2-3, is ETGVTQSPTHLIKTRGQQVTLRCSSQSGHNTVSWYQQALGQGPQFIFQYYREEENGRGNFPPRFSGLQFPNYSSELNVNALELDDSALYLCASSPRTSADTQYFGPGTRLTVL.

The chain recombines TRBV6-1 with TRBJ2-7; 7 nucleotides agree with TRBD2. Trimming removed 7 bases from V and 1 base from J; junction bases left unmatched: 4. The CDR3 has 13 residues. Germline CDR1 and CDR2: MNHNS and SASEGT. CDR3 sequence reads: CASTAAGSYEQYF. The DNA for the CDR3 is TGTGCCAGCACGGCAGCGGGGTCCTACGAGCAGTACTTC.

The rearrangement links TRBV5-6 to TRBJ1-3; unclear D gene. The CDR3 is 14 amino acids. From germline, CDR1 is SGHDT and CDR2 YYEEEE. Trimming took 2 bases from V and 2 from J, leaving 8 bases between them. DNA of the CDR3: TGTGCCAGCAGCTTAGCGGGGACTGGAAACACCATATATTTT. This codes for CASSLAGTGNTIYF. Variable domain in full (rest from reference TRBV5-6 and TRBJ1-3): DAGVTQSPTHLIKTRGQQVTLRCSPKSGHDTVSWYQQALGQGPQFIFQYYEEEERQRGNFPDRFSGHQFPNYSSELNVNALLLGDSALYLCASSLAGTGNTIYFGEGSWLTVV.

V is TRBV19 and J is TRBJ1-1; D unclear. The CDR3 totals 15 residues. Germline CDR1 is LNHDA and CDR2 is SQIVND (reference sequence). The V end lost 5 bases, the J end lost 7 bases, and 20 bases lay between the germline ends. The CDR3 is CASSPLGMAGIEAFF. In DNA, the CDR3 is TGTGCCAGTAGTCCCCTGGGGATGGCGGGCATTGAAGCTTTCTTT.

The rearrangement links TRBV19 to TRBJ1-5; maybe TRBD1 (6 bases). The CDR3 loop spans 14 amino acids. CDR1 LNHDA and CDR2 SQIVND come from the germline V gene (reference sequence). V lost 3 bases to trimming and J lost 6 bases, with 12 bases between them. The CDR3 sequence: CASSIRGRSQPQHF. The CDR3 DNA follows: TGTGCCAGTAGTATCCGGGGGCGAAGTCAGCCCCAGCATTTT.

V is TRBV20-1 and J is TRBJ2-5; no firm D call. Germline CDR1 DFQATT, CDR2 SNEGSKA (reference sequence). This CDR3 has 11 amino acids. Trimming took off 7 bases at V and 1 base at J, with 7 bases between the two ends. In DNA form, the CDR3 reads TGCAGTGTACCAGTCCAAGAGACCCAGTACTTC. This sequence encodes CSVPVQETQYF.

The genes are TRBV10-1 and TRBJ1-5; no reliable D call. Germline-derived CDR1 and CDR2 are WNHNN and SYGVQD (reference sequence). V shed 5 bases and J shed 0 bases, with 11 bases lying between them. This CDR3 is built from 15 residues. CDR3 amino acids: CASSLGIYSNQPQHF. The DNA of the CDR3 is TGCGCCAGCAGTCTGGGGATCTATAGCAATCAGCCCCAGCATTTT.

The chain uses TRBV11-2 and TRBJ2-2; D gene uncertain. Trimming pared 1 base from V and 7 bases from J, leaving 7 bases between. Germline-derived CDR1 and CDR2 are SGHAT and FQNNGV. The CDR3 sequence is 13 residues long. The chain's CDR3 is CASSLVGYGELFF. CDR3 nucleotides: TGTGCCAGCAGCTTAGTAGGGTACGGGGAGCTGTTTTTT. Filled out from reference TRBV11-2 and TRBJ2-2, the complete variable domain reads EAGVAQSPRYKIIEKRQSVAFWCNPISGHATLYWYQQILGQGPKLLIQFQNNGVVDDSQLPKDRFSAERLKGVDSTLKIQPAKLEDSAVYLCASSLVGYGELFFGEGSRLTVL.

This clone turned up a few times. The chain combines TRBV5-6 with TRBJ1-2, with a possible D match to TRBD1 (5 bases). Trimming left V 4 bases short and J 2 bases short, with 9 bases between. Germline values: CDR1 SGHDT, CDR2 YYEEEE. The CDR3 runs to 13 residues. The CDR3 region has the DNA TGTGCCAGCAGCCGGACACCAAACTATGGCTACACCTTC. This codes for CASSRTPNYGYTF. Together with reference TRBV5-6 and TRBJ1-2, the CDR3 gives the full variable domain: DAGVTQSPTHLIKTRGQQVTLRCSPKSGHDTVSWYQQALGQGPQFIFQYYEEEERQRGNFPDRFSGHQFPNYSSELNVNALLLGDSALYLCASSRTPNYGYTFGSGTRLTVV.

The chain employs TRBV12-5 and TRBJ1-5; TRBD1 matches 7 bases. There are 18 residues in the CDR3. CDR1 is LGHNT, CDR2 FRNRAP, per germline. J was trimmed by 4 bases and V by 2 bases; bases with no gene match: 14. The CDR3 spells CASGLYHGDSFFNQPQHF. The CDR3 DNA reads as TGTGCTAGTGGTTTGTATCACGGGGACAGCTTCTTTAATCAGCCCCAGCATTTT.